Shown below are 26 T cell receptor beta chains from a single sample sequenced in a study of response to subunit inactivated influenza vaccine. A single record per CDR3 protein comes from TCRdb applying MiXCR to the RT-PCR reads. In the table there are approximately 530,000 distinct CDR3 sequences, 6% to 9% of which are singletons. The sample here was PBMCs from blood, taken approximately 25 months after vaccination. The receptors derive from a man in his fifties or sixties who received an inactivated influenza vaccine.

V and J are TRBV6-1 and TRBJ2-2, with 13 bases identical to TRBD2. J was trimmed by 7 bases and V by 8 bases; bases with no gene match: 4. Germline V gene data show CDR1 as MNHNS and CDR2 as SASEGT. The CDR3 consists of 14 residues. The CDR3 loop reads CASGTSGKIGELFF. CDR3 nucleotides: TGTGCCAGCGGGACTAGCGGGAAGATCGGGGAGCTGTTTTTT.

V gene TRBV10-2 combines with J gene TRBJ2-1, with TRBD2 matching 9 bases. The V gene end was trimmed by 7 bases and the J gene end by 0 bases; junction bases not matched to a gene: 13. The V gene's germline CDR1 is WSHSY and CDR2 SAAADI. This CDR3 is built from 18 residues. DNA of the CDR3: TGCGCCAGCACCCCTGGCGGGGGGGCCCGCAGCTCCTACAATGAGCAGTTCTTC. Protein: CASTPGGGARSSYNEQFF.

V gene TRBV29-1 combines with J gene TRBJ2-5; 9 bases agree with TRBD1. This CDR3 spans 14 amino acids. Trimming removed 3 bases from V and 4 bases from J; junction bases left unmatched: 6. Germline CDR1 is SQVTM and CDR2 is ANQGSEA. CDR3 sequence reads: CSVDLQGAGETQYF. The DNA for the CDR3 is TGCAGCGTTGATTTACAGGGGGCAGGAGAGACCCAGTACTTC.

The table lists this clonotype with a few counts. The chain uses TRBV2 and TRBJ2-1, with TRBD2 matching 13 bases. The CDR3 is 16 residues long. The V and J ends lost 6 bases and 3 bases, in that order; junction bases with no gene match: 5. The germline V gene encodes CDR1 SNHLY and CDR2 FYNNEI. The CDR3 loop reads CASRERTSGSYNEQFF. For the CDR3, the DNA is TGTGCCAGCAGAGAAAGGACTAGCGGGAGCTACAATGAGCAGTTCTTC.

This clonotype turned up a few times. The J gene is TRBJ2-3, the V gene TRBV6-2 or TRBV6-3, with D uncertain. Germline V lookup: CDR1 MNHEY, CDR2 SVGEGT. V dropped 0 bases and J dropped 2 bases, with 6 bases sitting between them. This CDR3 is built from 14 residues. This CDR3 reads CASSYSSFTDTQYF. CDR3 coding DNA: TGTGCCAGCAGTTACTCGTCCTTCACAGATACGCAGTATTTT.

J is TRBJ2-5 and V is TRBV4-1; no definite D call. The CDR3 is 15 residues long. Trimming shortened V by 1 base and J by 4 bases, and 13 bases separated the two germline ends. CDR1 and CDR2 (germline): MGHRA, YSYEKL. The CDR3 spells CASSQVLSDRETQYF. CDR3 nucleotides: TGCGCCAGCAGCCAAGTGCTGTCCGACCGAGAGACCCAGTACTTC.

The chain employs TRBV29-1 and TRBJ2-7, with D perhaps being TRBD1 or TRBD2 (5 bases each). V lost 2 bases, J lost 3 bases, and 14 bases lay in between. From germline, CDR1 is SQVTM and CDR2 ANQGSEA. CDR3 size: 14 residues. In DNA form, the CDR3 reads TGCAGCGTTGAAACTTCGGGACCCAGCTACGAGCAGTACTTC. Translated: CSVETSGPSYEQYF.

This clonotype was found a few times. The rearrangement uses TRBV4-2 and TRBJ1-5; the D gene is possibly TRBD1 (5 bases). Deletions cut 0 bases from V and 4 bases from J, with 13 bases between. The CDR3 sequence is 16 residues long. The germline CDR1 and CDR2 sequences are LGHNA and YNFKEQ. The CDR3 DNA sequence: TGTGCCAGCAGCCAAGAAGGAACAGGAAGAAATCAGCCCCAGCATTTT. This encodes CASSQEGTGRNQPQHF.

In its sample, this clonotype was seen a few times. The gene calls are TRBV12-3 or TRBV12-4 and TRBJ1-5; a weak D match, TRBD1 (6 bases). Between the trimmed V and J ends, which lost 6 bases and 7 bases, there was a span of 16 bases. The CDR3 is made up of 14 amino acids. In DNA form, the CDR3 reads TGTGCCAGCAGAAGGGGGGCGCCGGGGCAGCCCCAGCATTTT. Translating it yields CASRRGAPGQPQHF.

CDR3 DNA sequence: TGTGCCAGCAGCTTGGGACAGGGGTATCGCGAGCAGTACTTC. This gives the protein CASSLGQGYREQYF. V usage is TRBV5-6 and J usage is TRBJ2-7; the match to TRBD1 covers 8 bases. With V trimmed by 0 bases and J by 6 bases, 5 bases remained unmatched. Germline V gene lookup returns CDR1 SGHDT and CDR2 YYEEEE. CDR3 length: 14 amino acids. Looking up the rest from reference TRBV5-6 and TRBJ2-7 gives the full variable domain: DAGVTQSPTHLIKTRGQQVTLRCSPKSGHDTVSWYQQALGQGPQFIFQYYEEEERQRGNFPDRFSGHQFPNYSSELNVNALLLGDSALYLCASSLGQGYREQYFGPGTRLTVT.

Many counts were recorded for this clonotype. J is TRBJ1-1 and V is TRBV12-3 or TRBV12-4, with TRBD1 as a possible D gene (5 bases). The V and J ends lost 6 bases and 3 bases respectively, with 14 bases between them. This CDR3 is built from 14 residues. CDR3 amino acids: CASSPGGVHTEAFF. CDR3 nucleotide sequence: TGTGCCAGCAGCCCGGGGGGGGTACACACTGAAGCTTTCTTT.

This clonotype was detected a few times. The chain is built from TRBV30 and TRBJ2-5, with TRBD1 as a possible D gene (5 bases). This CDR3 is 14 amino acids long. Trimming cost V 2 bases and J 6 bases, with 16 bases left between them. Germline assignment: CDR1 GTSNPN and CDR2 SVGIG (reference sequence). The CDR3 DNA follows: TGTGCCTGGAGTCGTGGGGCCCCCGGCAAGACCCAGTACTTC. Amino acids: CAWSRGAPGKTQYF.

This clonotype has ten or more counts. The chain couples TRBV20-1 to TRBJ2-3, with no clear D. Trimming took off 6 bases at V and 2 bases at J, with 12 bases between the two ends. The CDR3 sequence is 13 residues long. CDR1 is DFQATT and CDR2 is SNEGSKA in the germline V gene (reference sequence). The CDR3 DNA is TGCAGTGCCAGTATCTACTCCACAGATACGCAGTATTTT. The encoded protein is CSASIYSTDTQYF.

This clonotype was counted ten times or more. The rearrangement links TRBV6-2 or TRBV6-3 to TRBJ2-7; perhaps TRBD2 as D (5 bases). The V end lost 3 bases, the J end lost 0 bases, and 27 bases lay between the germline ends. The CDR3 contains 20 residues. Germline CDR1 reads MNHEY; CDR2 reads SVGEGT. The CDR3 loop is CASSYGSGVWSRSFSYEQYF. The DNA of the CDR3 is TGTGCCAGCAGTTATGGGAGCGGCGTCTGGAGCCGAAGTTTCTCCTACGAGCAGTACTTC.

This clonotype turned up a few times. The V gene is TRBV2, the J gene TRBJ2-2, with D maybe TRBD1 (6 bases). V was shortened by 6 bases and J by 7 bases, with 12 bases between the two germline ends. CDR3 length equals 13 residues. Germline V gives CDR1 SNHLY, CDR2 FYNNEI. The chain's CDR3 is CASSGTSRGELFF. DNA of the CDR3: TGTGCCAGCAGCGGGACATCTCGCGGGGAGCTGTTTTTT. The full variable domain, completed using reference TRBV2 and TRBJ2-2, is EPEVTQTPSHQVTQMGQEVILRCVPISNHLYFYWYRQILGQKVEFLVSFYNNEISEKSEIFDDQFSVERPDGSNFTLKIRSTKLEDSAMYFCASSGTSRGELFFGEGSRLTVL.

The sample holds a few counts of this clonotype. CDR3 coding DNA: TGTGCCAGCAGGGCTAAGGGGGAGGGGACCGGGGAGCTGTTTTTT. Protein sequence: CASRAKGEGTGELFF. The chain carries TRBV6-1 and TRBJ2-2, with D possibly TRBD2 on 7 matching bases. Germline values: CDR1 MNHNS, CDR2 SASEGT. The ends were cut back, 6 bases at V and 5 bases at J, with 16 bases in the middle. The CDR3 runs 15 residues.

This clonotype was picked up many times. The chain's CDR3 is CASSLLGANEQFF. For the CDR3, the DNA is TGTGCCAGCAGTTTACTCGGGGCCAATGAGCAGTTCTTC. The chain combines TRBV12-3 or TRBV12-4 with TRBJ2-1, with D perhaps given as TRBD1 or TRBD2 (5 bases each). The CDR3 contains 13 residues. The V end was cut by 2 bases, the J end by 6 bases, with 8 bases between.

V is TRBV7-2 and J is TRBJ1-1, with D perhaps TRBD1 (5 bases). The germline V gene encodes CDR1 SGHTA and CDR2 FQGNSA. This CDR3 is 15 amino acids long. V gave up 5 bases and J gave up 2 bases, with 15 bases separating them. The CDR3 bases are TGTGCCAGCAGCGGAAGGGGCGGGAAAAACACTGAAGCTTTCTTT. Translating it yields CASSGRGGKNTEAFF.

This clonotype was observed at least ten times. The V gene is TRBV29-1, the J gene TRBJ2-2; 8 bases line up with TRBD2. Germline trimming cut 4 bases from V and 6 bases from J; bases unmatched to any gene: 16. CDR1 is SQVTM and CDR2 is ANQGSEA in the germline V gene. This CDR3 is built from 17 residues. The DNA of the CDR3 is TGCAGCGTTGGAAGGCCCTACAGCGGGAGCGGGGCCGGGGAGCTGTTTTTT. Translation gives CSVGRPYSGSGAGELFF.

This clonotype was picked up many times. The V and J genes are TRBV6-2 or TRBV6-3 and TRBJ1-1; TRBD1 matches 7 bases. From germline, CDR1 is MNHEY and CDR2 SVGEGT. The junction had 12 bases not matched to a gene; V was cut back by 6 bases and J by 5 bases. This CDR3 contains 15 residues. The CDR3 DNA follows: TGTGCCAGCAGACCCGGACAGGCACCCGGAACTGAAGCTTTCTTT. Translation gives CASRPGQAPGTEAFF.

The chain links TRBV20-1 to TRBJ2-7; 7 bases are shared with TRBD1. The V and J ends lost 8 bases and 7 bases, in that order; junction bases with no gene match: 17. CDR1 is DFQATT and CDR2 is SNEGSKA in the germline V gene (reference sequence). The CDR3 contains 14 residues. CDR3 DNA sequence: TGCAGTCCCTCTCAACCCGGGACAGTCTTTGAGCAGTACTTC. Its protein is CSPSQPGTVFEQYF.

This clonotype was found a few times. The chain is built from TRBV5-1 and TRBJ1-1; D is perhaps TRBD1 (5 bases). This CDR3 is built from 15 residues. The V end lost 0 bases, the J end lost 1 base, and 10 bases lay between the germline ends. CDR1 is SGHRS, CDR2 YFSETQ, per germline. The CDR3 DNA reads as TGCGCCAGCAGCTTGGACCCAGGGAGGAACACTGAAGCTTTCTTT. Protein: CASSLDPGRNTEAFF.

A few counts support this clonotype. The chain recombines TRBV20-1 with TRBJ2-2; no clear D gene. This CDR3 has 17 amino acids. Per the germline V gene, CDR1 is DFQATT and CDR2 is SNEGSKA (reference sequence). V gave up 0 bases and J gave up 3 bases, with 17 bases separating them. The CDR3 region is CSARDQNRFPYTGELFF. The CDR3 DNA reads TGCAGTGCTAGAGATCAAAACCGATTCCCCTACACCGGGGAGCTGTTTTTT.

The V and J genes are TRBV6-2 or TRBV6-3 and TRBJ1-2; D not certain. This CDR3 is built from 13 residues. V lost 5 bases and J lost 4, with 11 bases in between. Germline-derived CDR1 and CDR2 are MNHEY and SVGEGT. CDR3 coding DNA: TGTGCCAGCAGTCGAGAGAGTGGCTATGGCTACACCTTC. It specifies CASSRESGYGYTF.

This clonotype was counted only a few times. The CDR3: CAISEGGSLDTQYF. Here the CDR3 DNA reads TGTGCCATCAGTGAGGGTGGGAGCTTGGATACGCAGTATTTT. V is TRBV10-3 and J is TRBJ2-3, with D maybe TRBD2 (5 bases). Germline-derived CDR1 and CDR2 are ENHRY and SYGVKD. V was clipped by 2 bases and J by 6 bases, with 12 bases between them. The CDR3 spans 14 residues.

This clonotype turned up a few times. The V and J genes are TRBV28 and TRBJ2-2; D is possibly TRBD1 or TRBD2 (6 bases each). The CDR3 length is 14 residues. V lost 7 bases and J 6 bases, leaving 15 bases between the germline ends. From germline, CDR1 is MDHEN and CDR2 SYDVKM. The CDR3 coding sequence is TGTGCCAGCATCCGGGGGCCTAAGGCCGGGGAGCTGTTTTTT. It is translated as CASIRGPKAGELFF.